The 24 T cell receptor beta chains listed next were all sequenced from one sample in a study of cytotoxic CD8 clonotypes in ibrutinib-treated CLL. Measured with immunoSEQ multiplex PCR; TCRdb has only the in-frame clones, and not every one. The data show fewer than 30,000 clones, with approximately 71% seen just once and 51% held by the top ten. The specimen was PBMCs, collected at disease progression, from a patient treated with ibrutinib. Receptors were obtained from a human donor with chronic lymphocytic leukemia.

DNA of the CDR3: TGTGCCAGCTCACGCCCTTCAGGGATCTCTGGAAACACCATATATTTT. It translates to CASSRPSGISGNTIYF. The chain has TRBV18 and TRBJ1-3; D may be TRBD1 (5 bases). The CDR3 is 16 amino acids. The V end lost 4 bases, the J end lost 0 bases, and 13 bases lay between the germline ends. Germline loops: CDR1 KGHSH, CDR2 LQKENI.

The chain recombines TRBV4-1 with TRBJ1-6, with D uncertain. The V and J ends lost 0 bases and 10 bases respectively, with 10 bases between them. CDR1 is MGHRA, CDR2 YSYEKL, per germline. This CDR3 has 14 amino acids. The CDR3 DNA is TGCGCCAGCAGCCAAGAGCCGGGCCTATCACCCCTCCACTTT. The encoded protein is CASSQEPGLSPLHF.

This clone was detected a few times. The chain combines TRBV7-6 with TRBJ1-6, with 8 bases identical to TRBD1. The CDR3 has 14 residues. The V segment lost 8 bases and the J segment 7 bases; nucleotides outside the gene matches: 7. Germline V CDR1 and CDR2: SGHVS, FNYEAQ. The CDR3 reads CASGQGQMNSPLHF. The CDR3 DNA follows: TGTGCCAGCGGACAGGGACAGATGAATTCACCCCTCCACTTT. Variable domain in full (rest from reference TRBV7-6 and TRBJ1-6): GAGVSQSPRYKVTKRGQDVALRCDPISGHVSLYWYRQALGQGPEFLTYFNYEAQQDKSGLPNDRFSAERPEGSISTLTIQRTEQRDSAMYRCASGQGQMNSPLHFGNGTRLTVT.

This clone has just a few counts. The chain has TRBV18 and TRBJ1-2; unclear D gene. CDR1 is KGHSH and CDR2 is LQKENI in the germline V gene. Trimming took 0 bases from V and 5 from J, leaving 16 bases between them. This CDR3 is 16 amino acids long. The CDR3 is CASSPPGGRVEYGYTF. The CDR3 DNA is TGTGCCAGCTCACCACCTGGAGGGAGGGTAGAGTATGGCTACACCTTC.

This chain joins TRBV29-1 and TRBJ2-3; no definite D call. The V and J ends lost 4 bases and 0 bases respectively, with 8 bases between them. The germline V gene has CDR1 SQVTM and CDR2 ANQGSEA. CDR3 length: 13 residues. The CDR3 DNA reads TGCAGCGTTGGGGAAGTTAGCACAGATACGCAGTATTTT. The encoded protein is CSVGEVSTDTQYF.

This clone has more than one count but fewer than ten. This CDR3 reads CASSSRDSLSYNEQFF. The CDR3, as DNA: TGTGCCAGCAGCTCCAGGGACTCCCTCTCCTACAATGAGCAGTTCTTC. This chain joins TRBV7-9 and TRBJ2-1, with TRBD2 as a possible D gene (6 bases). CDR3 size: 16 residues. Germline values: CDR1 SEHNR, CDR2 FQNEAQ (reference sequence). V was cut by 4 bases and J by 0 bases, with 13 bases left in between.

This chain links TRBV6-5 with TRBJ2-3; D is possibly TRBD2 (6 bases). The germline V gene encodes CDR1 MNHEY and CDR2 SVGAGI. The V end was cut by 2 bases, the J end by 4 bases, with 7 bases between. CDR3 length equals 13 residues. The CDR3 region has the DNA TGTGCCAGCAGTTACGGGGGGTCAGATACGCAGTATTTT. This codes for CASSYGGSDTQYF.

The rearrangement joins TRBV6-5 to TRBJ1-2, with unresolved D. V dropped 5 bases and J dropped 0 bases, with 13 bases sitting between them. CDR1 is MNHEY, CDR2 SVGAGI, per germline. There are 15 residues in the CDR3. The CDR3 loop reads CASSTSEGANYGYTF. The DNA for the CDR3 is TGTGCCAGCAGTACTTCCGAAGGCGCTAACTATGGCTACACCTTC.

CDR3 coding DNA: TGCGCCAGCAGCCCAGAGGTCCCTCTGGCTCGGGACACTGAAGCTTTCTTT. Translating gives CASSPEVPLARDTEAFF. The chain links TRBV4-1 to TRBJ1-1; D is ambiguous. CDR3 length: 17 amino acids. With 4 bases removed from V and 3 bases from J, the gap between germline ends came to 21 bases. CDR1 and CDR2 from the germline V gene are MGHRA and YSYEKL.

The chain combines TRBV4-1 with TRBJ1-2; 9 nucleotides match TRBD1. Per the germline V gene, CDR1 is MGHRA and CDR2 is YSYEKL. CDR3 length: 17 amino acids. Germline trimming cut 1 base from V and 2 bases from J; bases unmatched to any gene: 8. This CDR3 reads CASSQGEWDRDNYGYTF. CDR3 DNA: TGCGCCAGCAGCCAAGGAGAGTGGGACAGGGACAACTATGGCTACACCTTC.

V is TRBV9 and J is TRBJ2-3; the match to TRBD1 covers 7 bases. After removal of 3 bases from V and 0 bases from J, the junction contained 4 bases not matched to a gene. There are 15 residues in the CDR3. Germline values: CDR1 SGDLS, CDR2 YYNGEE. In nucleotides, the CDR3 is TGTGCCAGCAGCGCGCCGGGACAGAGCACAGATACGCAGTATTTT. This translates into CASSAPGQSTDTQYF.

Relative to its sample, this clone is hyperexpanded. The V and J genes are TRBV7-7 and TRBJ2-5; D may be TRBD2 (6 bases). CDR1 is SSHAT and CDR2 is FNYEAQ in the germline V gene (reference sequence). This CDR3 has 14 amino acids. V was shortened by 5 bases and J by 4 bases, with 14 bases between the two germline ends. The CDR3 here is CASSPGLGSETQYF. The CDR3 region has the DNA TGTGCCAGCAGCCCGGGACTGGGGTCAGAGACCCAGTACTTC.

The CDR3 protein is CASSMGGSPPGYTF. CDR3 bases: TGTGCCAGCAGCATGGGGGGAAGCCCTCCTGGCTACACCTTC. This rearrangement joins TRBV11-2 to TRBJ1-2, with D maybe TRBD1 (5 bases). Trimming left V 5 bases short and J 7 bases short, with 17 bases between. CDR1 SGHAT and CDR2 FQNNGV come from the germline V gene. The CDR3 sequence is 14 residues long.

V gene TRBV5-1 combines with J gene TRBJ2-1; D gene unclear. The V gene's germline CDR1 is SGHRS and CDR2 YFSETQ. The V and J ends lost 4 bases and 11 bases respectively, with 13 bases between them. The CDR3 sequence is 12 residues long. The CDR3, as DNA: TGCGCCAGCAGCCCTCTCGCGAGTCAGCAGTTCTTC. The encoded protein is CASSPLASQQFF.

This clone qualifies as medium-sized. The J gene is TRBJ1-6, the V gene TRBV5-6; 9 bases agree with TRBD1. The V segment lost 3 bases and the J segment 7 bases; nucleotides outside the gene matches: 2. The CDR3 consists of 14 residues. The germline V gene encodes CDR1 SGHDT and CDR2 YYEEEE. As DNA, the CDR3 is TGTGCCAGCAGCTCGGGACAGGGAAATTCACCCCTCCACTTT. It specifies CASSSGQGNSPLHF.

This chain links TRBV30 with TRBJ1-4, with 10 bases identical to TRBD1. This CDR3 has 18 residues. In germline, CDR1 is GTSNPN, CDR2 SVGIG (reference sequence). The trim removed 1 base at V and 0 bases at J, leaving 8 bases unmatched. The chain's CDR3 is CAWSGDRGLIATNEKLFF. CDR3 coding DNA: TGTGCCTGGAGTGGGGACAGGGGCCTCATTGCAACTAATGAAAAACTGTTTTTT.

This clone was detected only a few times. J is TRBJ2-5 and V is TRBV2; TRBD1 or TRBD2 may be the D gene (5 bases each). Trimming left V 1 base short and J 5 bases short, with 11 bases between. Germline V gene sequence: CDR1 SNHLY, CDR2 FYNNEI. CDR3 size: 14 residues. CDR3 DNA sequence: TGTGCCAGCAGTGAAGGCCAGGGAGAGGAGACCCAGTACTTC. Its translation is CASSEGQGEETQYF.

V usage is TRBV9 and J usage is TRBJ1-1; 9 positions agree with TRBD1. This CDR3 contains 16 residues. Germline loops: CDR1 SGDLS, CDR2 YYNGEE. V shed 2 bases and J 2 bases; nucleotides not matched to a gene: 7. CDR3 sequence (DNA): TGTGCCAGCAGCGTTTGGGACAGGGACTATAACACTGAAGCTTTCTTT. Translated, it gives CASSVWDRDYNTEAFF. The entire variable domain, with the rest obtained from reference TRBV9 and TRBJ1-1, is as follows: DSGVTQTPKHLITATGQRVTLRCSPRSGDLSVYWYQQSLDQGLQFLIQYYNGEERAKGNILERFSAQQFPDLHSELNLSSLELGDSALYFCASSVWDRDYNTEAFFGQGTRLTVV.

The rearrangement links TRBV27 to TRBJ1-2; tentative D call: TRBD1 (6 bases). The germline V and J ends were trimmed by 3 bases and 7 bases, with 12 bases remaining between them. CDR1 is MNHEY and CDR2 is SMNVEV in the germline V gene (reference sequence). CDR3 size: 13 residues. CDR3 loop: CASSFGGGGGYTF. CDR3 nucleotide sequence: TGTGCCAGCAGTTTTGGAGGGGGTGGTGGCTACACCTTC.

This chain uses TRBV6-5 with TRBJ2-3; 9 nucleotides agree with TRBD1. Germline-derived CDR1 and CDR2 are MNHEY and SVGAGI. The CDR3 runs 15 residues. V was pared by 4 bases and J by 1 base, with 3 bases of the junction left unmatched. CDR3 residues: CASSSRTGGTDTQYF. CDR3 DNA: TGTGCCAGCAGTTCTCGGACAGGGGGCACAGATACGCAGTATTTT.

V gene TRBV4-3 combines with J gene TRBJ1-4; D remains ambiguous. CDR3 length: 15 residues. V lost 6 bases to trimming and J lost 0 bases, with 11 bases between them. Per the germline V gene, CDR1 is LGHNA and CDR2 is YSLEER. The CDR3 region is CASSRRWATNEKLFF. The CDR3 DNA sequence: TGCGCCAGCAGTAGGAGGTGGGCAACTAATGAAAAACTGTTTTTT.

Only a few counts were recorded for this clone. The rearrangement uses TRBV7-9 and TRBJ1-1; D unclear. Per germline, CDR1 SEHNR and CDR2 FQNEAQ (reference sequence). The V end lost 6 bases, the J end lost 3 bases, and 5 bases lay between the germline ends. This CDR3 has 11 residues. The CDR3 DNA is TGTGCCAGCAGTAAGGACACTGAAGCTTTCTTT. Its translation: CASSKDTEAFF.

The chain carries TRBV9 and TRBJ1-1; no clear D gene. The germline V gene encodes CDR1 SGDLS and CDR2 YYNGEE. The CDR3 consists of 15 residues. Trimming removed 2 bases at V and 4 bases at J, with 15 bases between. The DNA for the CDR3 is TGTGCCAGCAGCGTGACGCCCAGCCTGGGCACTGAAGCTTTCTTT. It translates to CASSVTPSLGTEAFF.

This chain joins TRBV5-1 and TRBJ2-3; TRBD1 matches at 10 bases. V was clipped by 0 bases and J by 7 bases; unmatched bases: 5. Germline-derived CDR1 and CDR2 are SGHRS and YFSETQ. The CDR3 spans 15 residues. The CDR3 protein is CASSLAGTGDHTQYF. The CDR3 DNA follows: TGCGCCAGCAGCTTGGCCGGGACAGGGGATCATACGCAGTATTTT.